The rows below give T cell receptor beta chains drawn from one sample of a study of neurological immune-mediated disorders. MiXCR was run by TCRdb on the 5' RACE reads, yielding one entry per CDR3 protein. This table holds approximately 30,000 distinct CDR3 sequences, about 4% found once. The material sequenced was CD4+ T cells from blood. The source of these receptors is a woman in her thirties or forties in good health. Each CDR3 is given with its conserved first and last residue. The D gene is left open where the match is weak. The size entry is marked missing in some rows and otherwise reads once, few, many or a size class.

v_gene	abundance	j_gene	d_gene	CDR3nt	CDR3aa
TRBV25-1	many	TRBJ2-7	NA	TGTGCCAGCAGTGATCGGGTTAGGGGGGAGGAATCCTACGAGCAGTACTTC	CASSDRVRGEESYEQYF
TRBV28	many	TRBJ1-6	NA	TGTGCCAGCAGTTCTCGGAGATCACCCCTCCACTTT	CASSSRRSPLHF
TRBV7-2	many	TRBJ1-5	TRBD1	TGTGCCAGCAGCGAGGGGGCGGCCTTATGGGGGCCCCAGCATTTT	CASSEGAALWGPQHF
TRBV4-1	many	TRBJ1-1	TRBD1	TGCGCCAGCAGCCCCGGACAGGGAGGGGTGGCTGAAGCTTTCTTT	CASSPGQGGVAEAFF
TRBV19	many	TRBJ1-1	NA	TGTGCCAGTAGGAGACCCCCAGGCGTAAACACTGAAGCTTTCTTT	CASRRPPGVNTEAFF
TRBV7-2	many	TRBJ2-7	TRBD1	TGTGCCAGCAGCTTAGTAGGGGGACAGACCTCCTACGAGCAGTACTTC	CASSLVGGQTSYEQYF
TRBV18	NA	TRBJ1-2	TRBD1	TGTGCCAGCTCACCTCTAGACAGGGGCAATGGCTACACCTTC	CASSPLDRGNGYTF
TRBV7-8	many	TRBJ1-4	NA	TGTGCCAGCAGCCCTATGGGAGAAAAACTGTTTTTT	CASSPMGEKLFF
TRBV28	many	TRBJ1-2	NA	TGTGCCACTTTTACCGGGACCTATGGCTACACCTTC	CATFTGTYGYTF
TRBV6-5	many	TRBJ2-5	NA	TGTGCCAGCAGTTACCGGGAGACCCAGTACTTC	CASSYRETQYF
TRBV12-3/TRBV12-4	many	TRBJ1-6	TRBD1	TGTGCCAGCAGACCGACAGGGAGTTCACCCCTCCACTTT	CASRPTGSSPLHF
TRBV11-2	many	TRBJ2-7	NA	TGTGCCAGCAGCTTAGAAGGGGGGTTCGAGCAGTACTTC	CASSLEGGFEQYF
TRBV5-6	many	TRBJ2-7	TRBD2	TGTGCCAGCAGTCCTCCGGGACTAGCGGGCATAGGGGCGCAGCAGTACTTC	CASSPPGLAGIGAQQYF
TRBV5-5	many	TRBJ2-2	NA	TGTGCCAGCGGTCGGGGGACCGGGGAGCTGTTTTTT	CASGRGTGELFF
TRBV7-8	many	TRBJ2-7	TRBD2	TGTGCCAGCAGCCCCCGACTAGCGGGGGGACCTGACGAGCAGTACTTC	CASSPRLAGGPDEQYF
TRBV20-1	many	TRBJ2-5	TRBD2	TGCAGTGCTAGAGTGGGAGCGGGGCGTGGGGGGGAGGAGACCCAGTACTTC	CSARVGAGRGGEETQYF
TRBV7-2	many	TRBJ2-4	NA	TGTGCCAGCAGCCTACGTGCGCCAAACATTCAGTACTTC	CASSLRAPNIQYF
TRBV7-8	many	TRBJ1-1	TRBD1	TGTGCCAGCAGCTTAATGGACAGGGTTGAAACTGAAGCTTTCTTT	CASSLMDRVETEAFF
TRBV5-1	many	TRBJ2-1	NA	TGCGCCAGCAGCCCGAACACTCCGGGGAACAATGAGCAGTTCTTC	CASSPNTPGNNEQFF
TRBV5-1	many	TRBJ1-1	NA	TGCGCCAGCAGCTTGGCCACGGCAGGGACTGAAGCTTTCTTT	CASSLATAGTEAFF
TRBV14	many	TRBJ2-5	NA	TGTGCCAGCAGCCGGAACAGGCGCGAGACCCAGTACTTC	CASSRNRRETQYF
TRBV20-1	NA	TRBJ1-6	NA	TGCAGTGCTAGAGAGGGCGGGGATTATAATTCACCCCTCCACTTT	CSAREGGDYNSPLHF
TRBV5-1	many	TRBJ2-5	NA	TGCGCCAGCAATAAGGACAGCAAACAAGAGACCCAGTACTTC	CASNKDSKQETQYF
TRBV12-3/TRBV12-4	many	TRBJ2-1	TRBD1	TGTGCCAGCAGTTTTGCAACAGGGGGAGGAGGGATTGAGCAGTTCTTC	CASSFATGGGGIEQFF
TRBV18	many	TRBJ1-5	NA	TGTGCCAGCTCACCACTGGTACATCAGCCCCAGCATTTT	CASSPLVHQPQHF
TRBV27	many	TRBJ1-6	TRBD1	TGTGCCAGCAGCCGCAGCACCGGGACAGGGATTAATTCACCCCTCCACTTT	CASSRSTGTGINSPLHF
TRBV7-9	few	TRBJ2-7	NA	TGTGCCAGCAGCACTCGTGACCTAGGGGTCTACGAGCAGTACTTC	CASSTRDLGVYEQYF
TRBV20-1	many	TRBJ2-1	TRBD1	TGCAGTGCTAGGAAGGGGACAGGGGGCTACAATGAGCAGTTCTTC	CSARKGTGGYNEQFF
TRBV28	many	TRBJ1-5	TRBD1	TGTGCCAGCAGTTTACCCGGGGGACAGTTAGGGAATCAGCCCCAGCATTTT	CASSLPGGQLGNQPQHF
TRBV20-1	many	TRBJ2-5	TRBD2	TGCAGTGCTAGGGGGACTAGCGGGAGATGGGAGACCCAGTACTTC	CSARGTSGRWETQYF
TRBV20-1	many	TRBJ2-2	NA	TGCAGTGCTAGTGGAAAAAGGGAGCTGTTTTTT	CSASGKRELFF
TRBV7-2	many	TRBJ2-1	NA	TGTGCCAGCAGCCTGACTAGTGAGGGGTACAATGAGCAGTTCTTC	CASSLTSEGYNEQFF